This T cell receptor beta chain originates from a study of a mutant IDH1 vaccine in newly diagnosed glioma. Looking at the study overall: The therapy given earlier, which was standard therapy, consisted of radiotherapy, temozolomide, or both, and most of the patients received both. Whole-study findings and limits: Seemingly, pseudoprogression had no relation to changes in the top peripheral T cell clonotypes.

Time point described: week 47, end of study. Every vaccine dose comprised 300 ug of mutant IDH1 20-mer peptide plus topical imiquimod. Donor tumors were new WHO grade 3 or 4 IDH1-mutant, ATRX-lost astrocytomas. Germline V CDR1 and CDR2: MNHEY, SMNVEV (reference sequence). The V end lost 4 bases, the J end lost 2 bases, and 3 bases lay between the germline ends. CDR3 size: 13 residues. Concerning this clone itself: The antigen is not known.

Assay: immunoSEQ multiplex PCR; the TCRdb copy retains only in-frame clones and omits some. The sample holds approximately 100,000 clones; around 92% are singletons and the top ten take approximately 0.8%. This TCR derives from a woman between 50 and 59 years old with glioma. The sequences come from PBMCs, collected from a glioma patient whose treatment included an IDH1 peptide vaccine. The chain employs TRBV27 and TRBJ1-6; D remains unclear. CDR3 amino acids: CASSSAYNSPLHF. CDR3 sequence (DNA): TGTGCCAGCAGTTCGGCCTATAATTCACCCCTCCACTTT.